A single sample is the source of the 12 T cell receptor beta chains below, sequenced in a study of shared clonotypes between healthy human individuals. The data were produced by immunoSEQ multiplex PCR, yet TCRdb's version contains in-frame clones alone and is incomplete. This sample has about 700,000 clones, with approximately 79% found just once. Sequenced input: memory CD4+ T cells sorted from blood. Noted subset: CD45RA-negative fraction. The receptors were sampled from a woman aged 25-40 years in good health.

J is TRBJ1-1 and V is TRBV20-1, with 7 bases matching TRBD1. Germline trimming cut 6 bases from V and 11 bases from J; bases unmatched to any gene: 9. The V gene's germline CDR1 is DFQATT and CDR2 SNEGSKA (reference sequence). The CDR3 totals 11 residues. In DNA, the CDR3 is TGCAGTGCCAAGAGAGGGGGCGAGGCTTTCTTT. Translation: CSAKRGGEAFF.

This clone was found many times. CDR3 in amino acids: CASSPLAGGISTDTQYF. DNA of the CDR3: TGTGCCAGCAGTCCACTAGCGGGAGGTATTAGCACAGATACGCAGTATTTT. This sequence joins TRBV7-6 and TRBJ2-3; 12 bases agree with TRBD2. The length of the CDR3 is 17 residues. Germline CDR1 is SGHVS and CDR2 is FNYEAQ. The trim removed 6 bases at V and 0 bases at J, leaving 7 bases unmatched.

As for this clone: This sample also contains other DNA sequences that code for the same CDR3. J is TRBJ2-5 and V is TRBV9; D perhaps matches TRBD2 (5 bases). CDR1 and CDR2 (germline): SGDLS, YYNGEE. Trimming took off 2 bases at V and 2 bases at J, with 7 bases between the two ends. The CDR3 runs 13 residues. CDR3 in DNA: TGTGCCAGCAGCGTTACGGGGCAAGAGACCCAGTACTTC. Residues: CASSVTGQETQYF.

The chain couples TRBV4-2 to TRBJ2-2, with 8 positions matching TRBD2. Trimming removed 3 bases from V and 7 bases from J; junction bases left unmatched: 13. Germline CDR1 is LGHNA and CDR2 is YNFKEQ. CDR3 size: 17 residues. The CDR3 nucleotides are TGTGCCAGCAGCCAGGGGAACTTAGCGGGGTCAGTCGGGGAGCTGTTTTTT. Its protein product is CASSQGNLAGSVGELFF.

The sample holds a few counts of this clone. The genes are TRBV2 and TRBJ1-2; TRBD1 is a possible D gene (5 bases). Germline CDR1 SNHLY, CDR2 FYNNEI. The ends were cut back, 9 bases at V and 7 bases at J, with 9 bases in the middle. The CDR3 spans 10 residues. CDR3: CARRGGGYTF. The CDR3 region has the DNA TGTGCCAGGCGGGGCGGTGGCTACACCTTC.

This clone turned up a few times. The chain combines TRBV5-1 with TRBJ2-4, with D maybe TRBD1 (6 bases). With 5 bases removed from V and 8 bases from J, the gap between germline ends came to 20 bases. The germline V gene has CDR1 SGHRS and CDR2 YFSETQ. The CDR3 loop spans 15 amino acids. The CDR3 region is CASRHSTGTADIQYF. CDR3 nucleotide sequence: TGCGCCAGCAGACATAGTACAGGGACGGCCGACATTCAGTACTTC.

With regard to this clone: A much larger clone differs from this one at a single base, so this may be a read error. The sample contains more than one DNA sequence encoding this CDR3. The V and J genes are TRBV5-1 and TRBJ2-1; 8 bases match TRBD2. In germline, CDR1 is SGHRS, CDR2 YFSETQ. CDR3 length: 19 residues. The chain's CDR3 is CASSLLARSAGRASNEQFF. CDR3 bases: TGCGCTAGCAGCCTACTAGCTAGGTCGGCCGGGAGGGCCTCAAATGAGCAGTTCTTC.

This clone was observed many times. Other nucleotide sequences in the sample specify the same CDR3. The chain is built from TRBV2 and TRBJ2-1; 9 positions match TRBD2. V lost 7 bases to trimming and J lost 4 bases; unmatched junction nucleotides: 2. Germline CDR1 reads SNHLY; CDR2 reads FYNNEI. The CDR3 extends over 13 amino acids. The DNA for the CDR3 is TGTGCCAGCACTAGCGGGATATACAATGAGCAGTTCTTC. Amino acids: CASTSGIYNEQFF. The entire variable domain, with the rest obtained from reference TRBV2 and TRBJ2-1, is as follows: EPEVTQTPSHQVTQMGQEVILRCVPISNHLYFYWYRQILGQKVEFLVSFYNNEISEKSEIFDDQFSVERPDGSNFTLKIRSTKLEDSAMYFCASTSGIYNEQFFGPGTRLTVL.

The chain employs TRBV27 and TRBJ1-1; TRBD1 agrees at 9 bases. The CDR3 loop spans 14 amino acids. From germline, CDR1 is MNHEY and CDR2 SMNVEV (reference sequence). V was clipped by 6 bases and J by 6 bases; unmatched bases: 8. The CDR3 coding sequence is TGTGCCAGCAGGGGACAGGGCGGTAAGGCTGAAGCTTTCTTT. Its translation: CASRGQGGKAEAFF.

In its sample, this clone was seen a few times. The rearrangement uses TRBV5-1 and TRBJ2-7; 10 bases agree with TRBD2. J lost 2 bases, V lost 0 bases, and 5 bases had no gene match. Germline CDR1 is SGHRS and CDR2 is YFSETQ. The CDR3 sequence is 16 residues long. The DNA of the CDR3 is TGCGCCAGCAGCTTGGGGCCTAGCGGGAGTACCTACGAGCAGTACTTC. Translation: CASSLGPSGSTYEQYF.

The rearrangement links TRBV7-2 to TRBJ2-7; the D gene is possibly TRBD1 (5 bases). The CDR3 covers 17 residues. The V gene's germline CDR1 is SGHTA and CDR2 FQGNSA. V dropped 5 bases and J dropped 3 bases, with 23 bases sitting between them. The CDR3 reads CASSQLSPATVSYEQYF. In nucleotides, the CDR3 is TGTGCCAGCAGCCAACTTTCCCCTGCGACAGTTAGCTACGAGCAGTACTTC.

The chain couples TRBV19 to TRBJ2-3; D remains ambiguous. The CDR3 is made up of 14 amino acids. Germline CDR1 reads LNHDA; CDR2 reads SQIVND (reference sequence). V gave up 3 bases and J gave up 0 bases, with 7 bases separating them. In nucleotides, the CDR3 is TGTGCCAGTAGTATCTCCATCAGCACAGATACGCAGTATTTT. Residues: CASSISISTDTQYF.